Each of the 6 T cell receptor beta chains below was sequenced from the same sample in a study of cytomegalovirus exposure and HLA in healthy donors. Data came from immunoSEQ multiplex PCR; TCRdb stores just in-frame clones and leaves some out. Altogether 90,000 to 120,000 clones are present, 95% being singletons, with the ten largest covering 0.67%. The sample was PBMCs. The receptors shown here come from a woman under 30 in good health and CMV-seronegative.

The genes are TRBV7-6 and TRBJ1-4; TRBD1 matches at 8 bases. V shed 5 bases, J shed 8 bases, and the junction held 7 bases outside the gene matches. The CDR3 spans 14 residues. Germline CDR1 SGHVS, CDR2 FNYEAQ. As DNA, the CDR3 is TGTGCCAGCAGCCCCGGGACAGGTGGGGAAAAACTGTTTTTT. The encoded protein is CASSPGTGGEKLFF.

This clone has only a few counts. This CDR3 reads CASSEALTTGSYGYTF. The CDR3 DNA sequence: TGTGCCAGCAGTGAAGCGCTGACCACGGGGTCGTATGGCTACACCTTC. The chain couples TRBV2 to TRBJ1-2; no reliable D call. The V end lost 0 bases, the J end lost 5 bases, and 16 bases lay between the germline ends. Germline V gene sequence: CDR1 SNHLY, CDR2 FYNNEI. The CDR3 extends over 16 amino acids.

The chain uses TRBV1 and TRBJ2-2; TRBD2, the table's D call, lacks a check against the DNA. TRBV1 is a recognized pseudogene. The CDR3 spans 16 residues. CDR3 in amino acids: CTSSPRGGANTGELFF. The CDR3 nucleotides are TGCACCAGCAGCCCAAGGGGGGGGGCCAACACCGGGGAGCTGTTTTTT.

This chain connects TRBV5-1 to TRBJ1-2; 10 bases are shared with TRBD1. The V gene end was trimmed by 4 bases and the J gene end by 5 bases; junction bases not matched to a gene: 8. Germline values: CDR1 SGHRS, CDR2 YFSETQ. The CDR3 totals 15 residues. CDR3 region: CASSVGWDRGYGYTF. As DNA, the CDR3 is TGCGCCAGCAGCGTGGGCTGGGACAGGGGTTATGGCTACACCTTC.

The V gene is TRBV6-5, the J gene TRBJ2-1; D may be TRBD1 (6 bases). Looked up from germline, CDR1 is MNHEY and CDR2 is SVGAGI. V shed 7 bases and J shed 8 bases, with 18 bases lying between them. This CDR3 region has 14 residues. As DNA, the CDR3 is TGTGCCAGCAACAACAGGGTCTTCCCCCATGAGCAGTTCTTC. Translation: CASNNRVFPHEQFF.

This clone appeared a single time. This chain uses TRBV18 with TRBJ2-3; 10 bases align to TRBD2. V gave up 3 bases and J gave up 0 bases; unmatched junction bases: 9. The CDR3 covers 18 residues. CDR1 is KGHSH, CDR2 LQKENI, per germline. The DNA for the CDR3 is TGTGCCAGCTCACCGGTGGCTAGCGGGGGCAGAAGCACAGATACGCAGTATTTT. The encoded protein is CASSPVASGGRSTDTQYF.